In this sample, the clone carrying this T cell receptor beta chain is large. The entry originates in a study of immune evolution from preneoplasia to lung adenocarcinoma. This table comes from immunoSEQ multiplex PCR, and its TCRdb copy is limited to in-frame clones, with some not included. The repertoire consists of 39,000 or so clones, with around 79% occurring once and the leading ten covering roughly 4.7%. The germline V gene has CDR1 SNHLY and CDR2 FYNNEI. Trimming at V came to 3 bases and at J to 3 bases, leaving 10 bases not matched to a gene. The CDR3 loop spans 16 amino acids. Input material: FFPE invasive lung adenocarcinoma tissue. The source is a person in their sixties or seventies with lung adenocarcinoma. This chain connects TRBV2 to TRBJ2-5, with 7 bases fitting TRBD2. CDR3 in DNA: TGTGCCAGCAGTGACCCCGATGGGGAGGGAGAAGAGACCCAGTACTTC. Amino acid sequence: CASSDPDGEGEETQYF.